This T cell receptor (beta chain) comes out of a study of blood T cells in healthy people across ages. The CDR3 has 17 amino acids. CDR1 and CDR2 (germline): DFQATT, SNEGSKA (reference sequence). On this clonotype: A clone one base away is much larger, so this may be a read error.

Combining a sample-barcoded 5' primer with a J-beta primer mix, a second PCR ran for roughly 6 to 12 cycles. MiXCR, applied by TCRdb to the 5' RACE reads, yields one record per CDR3 protein. Among approximately 2,000,000 distinct CDR3 sequences listed, 39% were seen once. The clonotype originates from a human donor in good health. The specimen sequenced was blood. The chain links TRBV20-1 to TRBJ2-5, with 7 bases that match TRBD2. The DNA of the CDR3 is TGCAGTGCTAGCGGATTGGGAGTAGCGGGTCTCCAAAAGACCCAGTACTTC. It specifies CSASGLGVAGLQKTQYF.